One T cell receptor beta chain is described in this entry. This sample is part of a study of blood T cell repertoires in COVID-19. Per germline, CDR1 LGHDT and CDR2 YNNKEL (reference sequence). Trimming cost V 4 bases and J 0 bases, with 10 bases left between them. This CDR3 is built from 14 residues. The method was immunoSEQ multiplex PCR; TCRdb's version includes in-frame clones alone and lacks a portion of them. The data hold 110,000 or so clones, with roughly 85% observed a single time. This sequence was found in a human donor in a cohort sampled during active COVID-19. The sequencing input was peripheral blood. This chain joins TRBV3-1 (or the pseudogene TRBV3-2) and TRBJ2-7, with D possibly TRBD2 on 5 matching bases. CDR3 in amino acids: CASSLPGSSYEQYF. CDR3 bases: TGTGCCAGCAGCCTGCCGGGAAGCTCCTACGAGCAGTACTTC.